This T cell receptor (beta chain) was observed in a study of T cell repertoires in cytomegalovirus infection. Study-wide context: It was the public TCR beta signatures that indicated both CMV infection and matching HLA type.

Whole-study results and caveats: Across the ex vivo response, the dominant clonotypes were HLA-C-restricted CMV-specific TCR beta clonotypes. Cumulated frequencies of public TCR beta families served to identify carriers of CMV plus the relevant HLA.

TCRdb analysed the reads with MiXCR anew, one entry per CDR3 protein. The sample shows a few hundred thousand distinct CDR3 sequences, roughly 15% of them seen only once. A remark on this clonotype: Its antigen is unidentified.

Sequenced material: PBMCs. This receptor was obtained from a human donor in good health (CMV status not recorded). Some clones in this sample may be carry-over from other donors' samples.

This CDR3 is CSASPRTGKETQYF. CDR3 in DNA: TGCAGTGCTAGTCCTAGGACAGGGAAAGAGACCCAGTACTTC. The genes are TRBV20-1 and TRBJ2-5, with 8 bases identical to TRBD1. Germline-derived CDR1 and CDR2 are DFQATT and SNEGSKA (reference sequence). V shed 3 bases and J 3 bases; nucleotides not matched to a gene: 6. The CDR3 is made up of 14 amino acids.